Shown below are 11 T cell receptor beta chains from a single sample sequenced in a study of lymphopenia after photon versus proton radiotherapy. Assay: immunoSEQ multiplex PCR; the TCRdb copy retains only in-frame clones and omits some. The table records about 40,000 clones, approximately 81% of them present only once. The source was peripheral blood, collected from a patient treated with photon-based radiotherapy. All receptors derive from a man aged 45-60 years with gastric cancer.

This clone was seen just once. V is TRBV11-2 and J is TRBJ1-4; no clear D. V lost 4 bases and J 8 bases, leaving 11 bases between the germline ends. The CDR3 consists of 13 residues. Per the germline V gene, CDR1 is SGHAT and CDR2 is FQNNGV. In nucleotides, the CDR3 is TGTGCCAGCAGCTCCATTATGGGAGAAAAACTGTTTTTT. It translates to CASSSIMGEKLFF.

The chain links TRBV7-8 to TRBJ1-3; no reliable D call. Germline loops: CDR1 SGHVS, CDR2 FQNEAQ. CDR3 length equals 14 residues. Trimming shortened V by 10 bases and J by 1 base, and 14 bases separated the two germline ends. The CDR3 loop is CATREERSGNTIYF. As DNA, the CDR3 is TGTGCCACCCGCGAGGAGCGGTCTGGAAACACCATATATTTT.

The chain uses TRBV30 and TRBJ2-1; maybe TRBD2 (7 bases). The CDR3 sequence is 19 residues long. Per the germline V gene, CDR1 is GTSNPN and CDR2 is SVGIG (reference sequence). The germline V and J ends were trimmed by 0 bases and 0 bases, with 21 bases remaining between them. CDR3 sequence (DNA): TGTGCCTGGAGTGTGAGGGGGAGGGCGTTACCGAGCTCCTACAATGAGCAGTTCTTC. Translated, it gives CAWSVRGRALPSSYNEQFF.

The chain combines TRBV21-1 with TRBJ1-2; the table's D call, TRBD1, has no DNA check behind it. TRBV21-1 is a documented pseudogene. The CDR3 is 13 residues long. This CDR3 is CASWGQGDYGYTF. DNA of the CDR3: TGTGCCAGCTGGGGACAGGGGGACTATGGCTACACCTTC.

The chain carries TRBV19 and TRBJ2-4; 9 bases line up with TRBD1. J lost 6 bases, V lost 7 bases, and 7 bases had no gene match. CDR3 length: 14 amino acids. Germline assignment: CDR1 LNHDA and CDR2 SQIVND (reference sequence). The CDR3 DNA is TGTGCCAGTACCCCACGGGGACAGGGAAACATTCAGTACTTC. It codes for CASTPRGQGNIQYF.

The rearrangement uses TRBV6-1 and TRBJ1-1, with no clear D. The CDR3 runs 13 residues. The V gene's germline CDR1 is MNHNS and CDR2 SASEGT. The V gene lost 4 bases and the J gene lost 4 bases, with 10 bases spanning the gap. CDR3 region: CASSGEEITEAFF. The DNA of the CDR3 is TGTGCCAGCAGTGGTGAGGAGATCACTGAAGCTTTCTTT.

The rearrangement joins TRBV29-1 to TRBJ1-2; perhaps TRBD1 as D (6 bases). The CDR3 sequence is 15 residues long. The germline gives CDR1 SQVTM, CDR2 ANQGSEA. Trimming took off 0 bases at V and 8 bases at J, with 19 bases between the two ends. The CDR3 bases are TGCAGCGTTGAAGACCCTCACAGGGCTAGACAAGGCTACACCTTC. It is translated as CSVEDPHRARQGYTF.

J is TRBJ1-1 and V is TRBV30; D gene ambiguous. This CDR3 region has 13 residues. The germline CDR1 and CDR2 sequences are GTSNPN and SVGIG (reference sequence). Trimming took 0 bases from V and 1 from J, leaving 6 bases between them. The CDR3 DNA follows: TGTGCCTGGAGTGTGGGCAGGAACACTGAAGCTTTCTTT. Translated: CAWSVGRNTEAFF.

This clone was seen only once. This chain connects TRBV18 to TRBJ2-7; D call uncertain. Trimming stripped 1 base from V and 0 bases from J, with 13 bases between. Per germline, CDR1 KGHSH and CDR2 LQKENI. The CDR3 spans 16 residues. CDR3 sequence (DNA): TGTGCCAGCTCACCACTGAACGTTTTCAGCTCCTACGAGCAGTACTTC. Protein: CASSPLNVFSSYEQYF. Filled out from reference TRBV18 and TRBJ2-7, the complete variable domain reads NAGVMQNPRHLVRRRGQEARLRCSPMKGHSHVYWYRQLPEEGLKFMVYLQKENIIDESGMPKERFSAEFPKEGPSILRIQQVVRGDSAAYFCASSPLNVFSSYEQYFGPGTRLTVT.

This clone showed up just a few times. The V and J genes are TRBV28 and TRBJ1-1, with TRBD1 as a possible D gene (6 bases). Trimming stripped 5 bases from V and 4 bases from J, with 17 bases between. Looked up from germline, CDR1 is MDHEN and CDR2 is SYDVKM. The CDR3 length is 15 residues. CDR3: CASSPPTGSVTEAFF. DNA of the CDR3: TGTGCCAGCAGTCCCCCTACAGGGAGTGTCACTGAAGCTTTCTTT. Together with reference TRBV28 and TRBJ1-1, the CDR3 gives the full variable domain: DVKVTQSSRYLVKRTGEKVFLECVQDMDHENMFWYRQDPGLGLRLIYFSYDVKMKEKGDIPEGYSVSREKKERFSLILESASTNQTSMYLCASSPPTGSVTEAFFGQGTRLTVV.

The chain uses TRBV10-3 and TRBJ2-7; possibly TRBD2 for D (6 bases). The CDR3 length is 18 residues. V was shortened by 2 bases and J by 0 bases, with 20 bases between the two germline ends. The germline gives CDR1 ENHRY, CDR2 SYGVKD. DNA for the CDR3: TGTGCCATCAGTGAGAATCCGGGAATACCCGGGGGCTCCTACGAGCAGTACTTC. It codes for CAISENPGIPGGSYEQYF.